A single sample gave rise to the 12 T cell receptor beta chains below, sequenced in a study of control samples from healthy donors and cancer patients. The protocol was immunoSEQ multiplex PCR, while the TCRdb copy is restricted to in-frame clones and leaves out a portion. This repertoire shows roughly 45,000 clones, approximately 86% found once; its top ten account for about 3%. The sample was PBMCs. The source is a woman in her forties or fifties with lung cancer.

V and J are TRBV3-1 (or the pseudogene TRBV3-2) and TRBJ1-1; no firm D call. The CDR3 runs 16 residues. With 4 bases removed from V and 2 bases from J, the gap between germline ends came to 17 bases. CDR1 is LGHDT and CDR2 is YNNKEL in the germline V gene (reference sequence). The CDR3 nucleotides read TGTGCCAGCAGCCCTCATACTGGCGTTGGTAACACTGAAGCTTTCTTT. It translates to CASSPHTGVGNTEAFF.

This clone appeared a single time. The V and J genes are TRBV19 and TRBJ1-1; D is perhaps TRBD1 (5 bases). The ends were cut back, 8 bases at V and 1 base at J, with 14 bases in the middle. The CDR3 contains 14 residues. Germline V lookup: CDR1 LNHDA, CDR2 SQIVND (reference sequence). The CDR3 protein is CASGRQNRNTEAFF. The DNA for the CDR3 is TGTGCCAGTGGGAGACAGAATAGGAACACTGAAGCTTTCTTT.

The J gene is TRBJ2-7, the V gene TRBV2; 7 nucleotides match TRBD1. Losses at the gene ends were 5 bases for V and 2 bases for J; bases not matched to a gene: 3. Per germline, CDR1 SNHLY and CDR2 FYNNEI. CDR3 length: 13 amino acids. CDR3 coding DNA: TGTGCCAGCAGTAACAGGGGTACCTACGAGCAGTACTTC. Residues: CASSNRGTYEQYF.

This sequence joins TRBV5-4 and TRBJ1-1; TRBD1 aligns across 7 bases. Per the germline V gene, CDR1 is SGHNT and CDR2 is YYREEE (reference sequence). The CDR3 has 15 amino acids. J was trimmed by 3 bases and V by 2 bases; bases with no gene match: 7. In DNA form, the CDR3 reads TGTGCCAGCAGCTTTTCTGGTCAGGGGGACACTGAAGCTTTCTTT. Translated, it gives CASSFSGQGDTEAFF.

The chain recombines TRBV5-1 with TRBJ2-6, with 8 bases fitting TRBD1. CDR1 is SGHRS, CDR2 YFSETQ, per germline. This CDR3 has 18 amino acids. Unmatched junction bases numbered 5, after V lost 0 bases and J lost 0 bases. The chain's CDR3 is CASSLVGQVISGANVLTF. DNA of the CDR3: TGCGCCAGCAGCTTGGTGGGACAGGTGATCTCTGGGGCCAACGTCCTGACTTTC.

The V and J genes are TRBV7-9 and TRBJ2-7; D gene uncertain. V dropped 2 bases and J dropped 7 bases, with 6 bases sitting between them. The CDR3 sequence is 11 residues long. CDR1 and CDR2 from the germline V gene are SEHNR and FQNEAQ (reference sequence). This CDR3 is CASSLSGEQYF. Here the CDR3 DNA reads TGTGCCAGCAGCTTATCAGGAGAGCAGTACTTC.

The rearrangement joins TRBV4-3 to TRBJ1-1, with D perhaps matching TRBD1 (6 bases). The germline V gene encodes CDR1 LGHNA and CDR2 YSLEER. The CDR3 sequence is 17 residues long. Trimming left V 0 bases short and J 2 bases short, with 16 bases between. The CDR3 sequence: CASSQEIWGRGNTEAFF. CDR3 nucleotides: TGCGCCAGCAGCCAAGAAATTTGGGGGCGAGGAAACACTGAAGCTTTCTTT.

The chain uses TRBV6-2 or TRBV6-3 and TRBJ1-1; D remains unclear. The CDR3 length is 14 residues. The germline V gene encodes CDR1 MNHEY and CDR2 SVGEGT. With 0 bases removed from V and 11 bases from J, the gap between germline ends came to 16 bases. The CDR3 region has the DNA TGTGCCAGCAGTTACTCGACCGTCAGCCCGAGGGCTTTCTTT. Encoded protein: CASSYSTVSPRAFF.

V and J are TRBV7-2 and TRBJ1-4; TRBD1 agrees at 11 bases. This CDR3 is 18 amino acids long. CDR1 is SGHTA and CDR2 is FQGNSA in the germline V gene. Trimming took 4 bases from V and 3 from J; bases not matched to a gene: 10. In nucleotides, the CDR3 is TGTGCCAGCAGCTCGTGGACAGGGGGCGCTTCGGCTAATGAAAAACTGTTTTTT. It encodes CASSSWTGGASANEKLFF.

The chain uses TRBV28 and TRBJ1-4; 7 bases are a match to TRBD1. The CDR3 extends over 13 amino acids. Germline V gene lookup returns CDR1 MDHEN and CDR2 SYDVKM. With 7 bases clipped from V and 4 bases from J, the junction kept 3 bases outside the gene matches. CDR3 DNA sequence: TGTGCCAGCAACCCAGGGGGTAATGAAAAACTGTTTTTT. Translation: CASNPGGNEKLFF.

The V and J genes are TRBV21-1 and TRBJ1-1. TRBV21-1 represents a pseudogene. This CDR3 has 17 residues. Written as DNA, the CDR3 is TGTGCCAGCAGCCCTAAGAGGGCGTACTTTCCCAACACTGAAGCTTTCTTT. Encoded protein: CASSPKRAYFPNTEAFF.

This clone turned up a few times. The chain employs TRBV6-5 and TRBJ1-1; D gene unclear. In germline, CDR1 is MNHEY, CDR2 SVGAGI. Between the trimmed V and J ends, which lost 4 bases and 3 bases, there was a span of 9 bases. The CDR3 sequence is 13 residues long. CDR3 sequence reads: CASSLEHYTEAFF. CDR3 sequence (DNA): TGTGCCAGCAGTTTAGAACACTACACTGAAGCTTTCTTT.